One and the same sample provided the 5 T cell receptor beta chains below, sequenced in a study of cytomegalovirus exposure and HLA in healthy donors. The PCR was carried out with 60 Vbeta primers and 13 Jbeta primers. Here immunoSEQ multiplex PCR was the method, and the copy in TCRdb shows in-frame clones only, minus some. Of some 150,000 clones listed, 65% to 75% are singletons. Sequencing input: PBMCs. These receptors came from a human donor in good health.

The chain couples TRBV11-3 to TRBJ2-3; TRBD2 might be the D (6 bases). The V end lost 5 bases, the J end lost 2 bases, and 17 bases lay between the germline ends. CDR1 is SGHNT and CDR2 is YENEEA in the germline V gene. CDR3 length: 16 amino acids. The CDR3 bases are TGTGCCAGCAGCGGGGGGACTGGGGAAATCACAGATACGCAGTATTTT. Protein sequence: CASSGGTGEITDTQYF.

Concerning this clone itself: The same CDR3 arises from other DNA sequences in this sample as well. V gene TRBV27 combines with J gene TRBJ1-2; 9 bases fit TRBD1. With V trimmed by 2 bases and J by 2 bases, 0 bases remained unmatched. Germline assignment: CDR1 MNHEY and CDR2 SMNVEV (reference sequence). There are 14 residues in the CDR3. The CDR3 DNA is TGTGCCAGCAGTTTAGGGACAGGGAACTATGGCTACACCTTC. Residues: CASSLGTGNYGYTF.

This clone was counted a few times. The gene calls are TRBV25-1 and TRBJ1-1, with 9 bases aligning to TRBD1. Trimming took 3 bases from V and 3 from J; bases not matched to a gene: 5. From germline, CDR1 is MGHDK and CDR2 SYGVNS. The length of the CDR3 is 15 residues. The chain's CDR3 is CASSDPGTGHTEAFF. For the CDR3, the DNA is TGTGCCAGCAGTGACCCTGGGACAGGGCACACTGAAGCTTTCTTT.

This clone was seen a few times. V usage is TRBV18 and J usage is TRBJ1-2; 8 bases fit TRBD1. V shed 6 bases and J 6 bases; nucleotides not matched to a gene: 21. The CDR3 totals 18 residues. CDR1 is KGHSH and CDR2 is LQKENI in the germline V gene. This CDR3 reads CASSPLARTGRQIDGYTF. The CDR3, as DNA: TGTGCCAGCTCCCCCTTAGCCCGGACAGGGCGACAGATCGATGGCTACACCTTC.

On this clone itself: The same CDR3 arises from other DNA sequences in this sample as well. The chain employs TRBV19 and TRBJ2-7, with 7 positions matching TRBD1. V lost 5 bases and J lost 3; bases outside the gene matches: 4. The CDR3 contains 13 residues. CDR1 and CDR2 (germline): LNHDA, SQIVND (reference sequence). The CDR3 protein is CASSAGTVYEQYF. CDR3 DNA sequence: TGTGCCAGTAGTGCAGGGACAGTCTACGAGCAGTACTTC. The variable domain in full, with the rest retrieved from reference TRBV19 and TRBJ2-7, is DGGITQSPKYLFRKEGQNVTLSCEQNLNHDAMYWYRQDPGQGLRLIYYSQIVNDFQKGDIAEGYSVSREKKESFPLTVTSAQKNPTAFYLCASSAGTVYEQYFGPGTRLTVT.